This record looks at one T cell receptor (beta chain) sequence and its context. Data came from immunoSEQ multiplex PCR; TCRdb stores just in-frame clones and leaves some out. This table holds roughly 400,000 clones, about nine tenths found once. The data derive from a study of control samples from healthy donors and cancer patients. There are 16 residues in the CDR3. Germline trimming cut 2 bases from V and 5 bases from J; bases unmatched to any gene: 6. Germline lookup yields CDR1 LGHDT and CDR2 YNNKEL (reference sequence). The sequence came from a man aged 40-55 years with head and neck cancer. Input material: PBMCs. The chain combines TRBV3-1 (or the pseudogene TRBV3-2) with TRBJ2-2; 9 positions match TRBD1. CDR3: CASSQSTGGFTGELFF. CDR3 nucleotides: TGTGCCAGCAGCCAATCGACAGGGGGGTTTACCGGGGAGCTGTTTTTT.